The clone carrying this T cell receptor (beta chain) turned up a few times. Its target is not known. This specimen belongs to a study of STAT3 mutations in large granular lymphocyte leukemia. Study-wide findings and caveats: In T-cell large granular lymphocyte leukemia, about half of patients showed multiple immunodominant subclonotypes. After therapy, 6 of 18 patients switched clonotypes, all new clones STAT3 wild type.

Germline assignment: CDR1 KGHSH and CDR2 LQKENI. The CDR3 is 14 amino acids. V lost 5 bases to trimming and J lost 1 base, with 12 bases between them. The table came from immunoSEQ multiplex PCR; TCRdb's copy has only in-frame clones and leaves some out. The sample contains approximately 1,200 clones, 48% of which appear only once. The rearrangement joins TRBV18 to TRBJ2-7; D perhaps matches TRBD2 (5 bases). Sequencing used peripheral blood mononuclear cells. The TCR comes from a male patient in his fifties with T-cell large granular lymphocyte leukemia. Some clones in this sample may be carry-over from other donors' samples. The CDR3: CASSEGVSSYEQYF. In DNA form, the CDR3 reads TGTGCCAGCTCAGAGGGTGTCTCTTCCTACGAGCAGTACTTC. Combining the CDR3 with reference TRBV18 and TRBJ2-7 gives the whole variable domain NAGVMQNPRHLVRRRGQEARLRCSPMKGHSHVYWYRQLPEEGLKFMVYLQKENIIDESGMPKERFSAEFPKEGPSILRIQQVVRGDSAAYFCASSEGVSSYEQYFGPGTRLTVT.